A selection of T cell receptor beta chains follows, all from one sample in a study of identical twins. In TCRdb, the 5' RACE reads were re-called with MiXCR into one record per CDR3 protein. The table shows 1.5 million to 2 million distinct CDR3 sequences, with roughly 35% occurring only once. Material for sequencing was cord blood. These receptors all come from a newborn girl in good health. Both conserved end residues are part of each CDR3. D genes are given only for firm matches. Clone sizes are given selectively: once, few, many, or a class where the clone is expanded.

>TRBV5-1|.|few
CASSTYPDGEQYF
>TRBV6-6|TRBD2|.
CASSYSIFPGGDEQFF
>TRBV20-1|TRBD2|.
CSAQAGATVEQYF
>TRBV27|.|few
CASSFSPDGYEQYF
>TRBV12-3/TRBV12-4|.|many
CASSLAPMNGYTF
>TRBV25-1|TRBD2|.
CASLAGDSYNEQFF
>TRBV2|.|few
CASSAARLQETQYF
>TRBV20-1|TRBD2|.
CSARYTGLVLSDTQYF
>TRBV12-3/TRBV12-4|TRBD1|.
CASSLGYGQGGTTEAFF
>TRBV14|TRBD1|few
CASSQFWGPYPGQDNEQFF
>TRBV15|.|.
CATSGRRQPFRYEQFF
>TRBV7-6|.|.
CASSLAGPESSYNSPLHF
>TRBV4-2|.|.
CASSQSGQNCEQFF
>TRBV11-2|.|.
CASSLVSRSHEQYF
>TRBV3-1|TRBD2|few
CASSLLAGGRPYF
>TRBV6-5|TRBD2|few
CASRAGTRSDEQFF
>TRBV5-1|.|.
CASSRAQTGADTQYF
>TRBV25-1|TRBD1|.
CASSETGTGGDVAYF
>TRBV2|TRBD1|many
CASSYRGQAYEQYF
>TRBV28|TRBD1|few
CASSFKPWTGGYEQYF
>TRBV30|.|.
CAWSVGGGVNSPLHF
>TRBV6-2/TRBV6-3|TRBD2|.
CASSYGTSIILGEQFF
>TRBV29-1|TRBD1|few
CSVETWDSPTDTQYF
>TRBV19|.|.
CASNRAGWGTDTQYF
>TRBV5-5|.|.
CASSLNPNQPQHF
>TRBV28|.|.
CASSLLIHSGANVLTF
>TRBV13|.|.
CASSPTGANYNEQFF
>TRBV10-2|TRBD2|few
CASSESTSGGSTDTQYF
>TRBV2|.|few
CASSREFGYNEQYF
>TRBV7-2|TRBD1|.
CASSTRQGPTDTQYF
>TRBV5-1|TRBD2|.
CASSLGPGGAPDTQYF
>TRBV10-3|.|.
CAISGPLNTEAFF
>TRBV20-1|.|few
CSARDNVFRVEAFF
>TRBV20-1|.|.
CSARDYRANYGYTF
>TRBV27|TRBD1|.
CASSPGDRINYGYTF
>TRBV6-1|.|few
CASSELGGIGNQPQHF
>TRBV4-1|.|.
CASSLTPAGETQYF
>TRBV20-1|.|.
CSARGVHGGSGANVLTF
>TRBV29-1|.|.
CSVEEVTKNIQYF
>TRBV20-1|.|.
CSASSRVAVTDTQYF
>TRBV2|.|.
CASSEPTSSYEQYF
>TRBV12-3/TRBV12-4|.|.
CASSPGRRTEAFF